Listed here are 29 T cell receptor beta chains from one sample, sequenced in a study of T-cell reconstitution after alpha-beta-depleted transplantation in children. Construction of the TCRbeta library involved unique molecular identifiers. MiXCR, applied by TCRdb to the PCR reads, yields one record per CDR3 protein. This table has about 340,000 distinct CDR3 sequences, about a sixth appearing once. Source: PBMCs, mostly from graft donor cells, taken 360 days after TCRalphabeta/CD19-depleted stem cell transplant. The receptors were gathered from a male patient between 2 and 10 years old who had a stem cell transplant for acute lymphoblastic leukemia, so the T cells may come from the graft donor.

This clonotype was seen only a few times. The V call is TRBV3-1, the J call TRBJ2-7; weak D call: TRBD1 (6 bases). CDR1 is LGHDT, CDR2 YNNKEL, per germline (reference sequence). The CDR3 length is 15 residues. The V end was cut by 3 bases, the J end by 3 bases, with 15 bases between. The chain's CDR3 is CASSHYRERGYEQYF. The CDR3, as DNA: TGTGCCAGCAGCCACTACAGGGAGAGGGGCTACGAGCAGTACTTC.

This clonotype has a count of ten or more. The V gene is TRBV29-1, the J gene TRBJ2-7, with a possible D match to TRBD1 (5 bases). V shed 4 bases and J shed 5 bases, with 12 bases lying between them. Germline CDR1 SQVTM, CDR2 ANQGSEA. CDR3 length equals 12 residues. The CDR3 bases are TGCAGCGTTGTGGCCACAGGTCACGAGCAGTACTTC. It translates to CSVVATGHEQYF.

This clonotype was recorded once. The chain employs TRBV4-2 and TRBJ2-7, with 7 nucleotides matching TRBD1. The CDR3 runs to 12 residues. In germline, CDR1 is LGHNA, CDR2 YNFKEQ. V lost 4 bases and J lost 10; bases outside the gene matches: 7. The CDR3 region is CASSPDRQGQYF. In nucleotides, the CDR3 is TGTGCCAGCAGCCCCGATCGACAGGGCCAGTACTTC.

The V and J genes are TRBV20-1 and TRBJ2-1; 13 bases match TRBD2. CDR1 is DFQATT and CDR2 is SNEGSKA in the germline V gene (reference sequence). The J segment lost 6 bases and the V segment lost 6 bases, leaving 14 bases of the junction unmatched. CDR3 length: 17 amino acids. This CDR3 reads CSAVLAGGPGSLNEQFF. For the CDR3, the DNA is TGCAGTGCAGTACTAGCGGGAGGGCCAGGTTCTCTCAATGAGCAGTTCTTC.

This chain joins TRBV15 and TRBJ2-1; D possibly corresponds to TRBD1 (6 bases). Trimming took off 3 bases at V and 7 bases at J, with 28 bases between the two ends. The CDR3 covers 19 residues. From germline, CDR1 is LNHNV and CDR2 YYDKDF (reference sequence). The CDR3 coding sequence is TGTGCCACCAGCAGCGCCCCTTCAATAGACTGGATCACAGGGAATGAGCAGTTCTTC. Encoded protein: CATSSAPSIDWITGNEQFF.

V gene TRBV20-1 combines with J gene TRBJ2-2; tentative D call: TRBD1 (6 bases). Trimming took off 6 bases at V and 3 bases at J, with 11 bases between the two ends. Looked up from germline, CDR1 is DFQATT and CDR2 is SNEGSKA (reference sequence). The CDR3 loop spans 13 amino acids. The CDR3 loop is CSARQVYTGELFF. The CDR3 DNA sequence: TGCAGTGCCAGACAGGTGTACACCGGGGAGCTGTTTTTT.

The rearrangement links TRBV7-3 to TRBJ1-1, with a possible D match to TRBD1 (5 bases). Germline V gene sequence: CDR1 SGHTA, CDR2 FQGTGA. Trimming cost V 1 base and J 6 bases, with 9 bases left between them. The CDR3 length is 13 residues. The CDR3 here is CASSLKGRSEAFF. CDR3 nucleotides: TGTGCCAGCAGCTTAAAGGGACGGTCTGAAGCTTTCTTT.

This clonotype occurred once. The rearrangement joins TRBV6-1 to TRBJ1-1, with a tentative D call TRBD1 (6 bases). The germline V gene has CDR1 MNHNS and CDR2 SASEGT. The CDR3 totals 17 residues. Deletions cut 6 bases from V and 0 bases from J, with 20 bases between. Written as DNA, the CDR3 is TGTGCCAGCAGAGGACCGGGACACACACAACTGAACACTGAAGCTTTCTTT. Translating gives CASRGPGHTQLNTEAFF.

In this sample, this clonotype turned up a few times. The chain links TRBV30 to TRBJ2-7; maybe TRBD1 (5 bases). With 1 base removed from V and 5 bases from J, the gap between germline ends came to 15 bases. This CDR3 is built from 14 residues. Germline V gives CDR1 GTSNPN, CDR2 SVGIG (reference sequence). The CDR3 here is CAWSELGVWDEQYF. CDR3 bases: TGTGCCTGGAGTGAATTAGGGGTGTGGGACGAGCAGTACTTC. The entire variable domain, with the rest obtained from reference TRBV30 and TRBJ2-7, is as follows: SQTIHQWPATLVQPVGSPLSLECTVEGTSNPNLYWYRQAAGRGLQLLFYSVGIGQISSEVPQNLSASRPQDRQFILSSKKLLLSDSGFYLCAWSELGVWDEQYFGPGTRLTVT.

This clonotype was seen a handful of times. The chain is built from TRBV2 and TRBJ2-3, with D maybe TRBD2 (6 bases). Between the trimmed V and J ends, which lost 10 bases and 3 bases, there was a span of 17 bases. This CDR3 has 14 residues. Per germline, CDR1 SNHLY and CDR2 FYNNEI. The CDR3: CANPRRGETDTQYF. The CDR3 nucleotides read TGTGCCAACCCTAGGAGGGGCGAAACAGATACGCAGTATTTT.

The chain links TRBV3-1 to TRBJ1-5, with TRBD1 as a possible D gene (6 bases). Germline values: CDR1 LGHDT, CDR2 YNNKEL (reference sequence). CDR3 length: 14 amino acids. V was pared by 3 bases and J by 3 bases, with 9 bases between. CDR3 region: CASSQGAFNQPQHF. Here the CDR3 DNA reads TGTGCCAGCAGCCAGGGGGCGTTCAATCAGCCCCAGCATTTT.

The chain is built from TRBV10-3 and TRBJ1-5, with 11 bases identical to TRBD1. Germline trimming cut 9 bases from V and 0 bases from J; bases unmatched to any gene: 10. This CDR3 spans 17 amino acids. The V gene's germline CDR1 is ENHRY and CDR2 SYGVKD. The CDR3 DNA is TGTGCCATTTTCCGGGACAGGGGGGCGCCTAGCAATCAGCCCCAGCATTTT. It specifies CAIFRDRGAPSNQPQHF.

In its sample, this clonotype was seen a few times. J is TRBJ2-7 and V is TRBV10-3; D uncertain. Germline assignment: CDR1 ENHRY and CDR2 SYGVKD. The CDR3 length is 12 residues. Deletions cut 4 bases from V and 3 bases from J, with 7 bases between. The CDR3 sequence is CAISGDDYEQYF. CDR3 nucleotides: TGTGCCATCAGTGGCGACGACTACGAGCAGTACTTC.

This clonotype was seen at least ten times. The chain has TRBV5-8 and TRBJ1-6; TRBD1 matches 8 bases. Germline lookup yields CDR1 SGHTS and CDR2 YDEGEE. J gave up 18 bases and V 3 bases, and 8 bases lay outside the gene matches. This CDR3 comprises 12 residues. The CDR3 DNA follows: TGTGCCAGCAGCTATGACAGGGGTGAGGGCCACTTT. Encoded protein: CASSYDRGEGHF.

This clonotype has a handful of counts. The chain is built from TRBV5-5 and TRBJ2-7, with D possibly TRBD1 on 6 matching bases. The germline CDR1 and CDR2 sequences are SGHKS and YYEKEE (reference sequence). This CDR3 region has 15 residues. V lost 2 bases and J lost 2, with 14 bases in between. The CDR3 sequence is CASSLGPTGTYEQYF. The CDR3 bases are TGTGCCAGCAGCTTAGGGCCAACAGGGACCTACGAGCAGTACTTC.

This clonotype was seen once. The rearrangement links TRBV20-1 to TRBJ2-1, with 8 bases aligning to TRBD1. Germline V gene lookup returns CDR1 DFQATT and CDR2 SNEGSKA (reference sequence). V lost 1 base, J lost 0 bases, and 2 bases stayed unmatched. This CDR3 is 15 amino acids long. In nucleotides, the CDR3 is TGCAGTGCTAGAGGACAGGGGAGCTCCTACAATGAGCAGTTCTTC. Amino acid sequence: CSARGQGSSYNEQFF.

V and J are TRBV10-3 and TRBJ2-3; perhaps TRBD2 as D (6 bases). Trimming stripped 3 bases from V and 2 bases from J, with 24 bases between. Germline CDR1 reads ENHRY; CDR2 reads SYGVKD. The CDR3 length is 19 residues. The CDR3 region is CAISDRQLTGRGFTDTQYF. The CDR3, as DNA: TGTGCCATCAGTGACCGCCAGTTGACGGGGCGGGGATTCACAGATACGCAGTATTTT.

This chain joins TRBV11-1 and TRBJ1-4, with 7 bases aligning to TRBD1. This CDR3 region has 15 residues. After removal of 5 bases from V and 3 bases from J, the junction contained 6 bases not matched to a gene. Germline CDR1 and CDR2: SGHAT and FQDESV (reference sequence). Here the CDR3 reads CASSLTGTANEKLFF. CDR3 nucleotide sequence: TGTGCCAGCAGCCTCACAGGGACAGCTAATGAAAAACTGTTTTTT.

This clonotype appeared a few times. The V call is TRBV12-3 or TRBV12-4, the J call TRBJ1-2; TRBD1 matches 8 bases. This CDR3 has 15 amino acids. The V gene end was trimmed by 3 bases and the J gene end by 6 bases; junction bases not matched to a gene: 9. CDR3 sequence reads: CASSFGPGGMHGYTF. The CDR3 nucleotides read TGTGCCAGCAGTTTTGGTCCAGGGGGCATGCATGGCTACACCTTC.

The CDR3 bases are TGTGCCAGCAGCTTCAGGGGGGTGGAGACCCAGTACTTC. This gives the protein CASSFRGVETQYF. The V gene is TRBV11-2, the J gene TRBJ2-5, with a possible D match to TRBD1 (7 bases). Germline values: CDR1 SGHAT, CDR2 FQNNGV. Trimming removed 3 bases from V and 5 bases from J, with 10 bases in between. The CDR3 is 13 residues long.

The rearrangement joins TRBV11-1 to TRBJ2-2; D unclear. The CDR3 sequence is 18 residues long. Germline values: CDR1 SGHAT, CDR2 FQDESV (reference sequence). Trimming shortened V by 0 bases and J by 3 bases, and 17 bases separated the two germline ends. The CDR3: CASSLAPRSRSHTGELFF. CDR3 in DNA: TGTGCCAGCAGCTTAGCCCCACGGTCCAGGTCTCACACCGGGGAGCTGTTTTTT. Variable domain in full (rest from reference TRBV11-1 and TRBJ2-2): EAEVAQSPRYKITEKSQAVAFWCDPISGHATLYWYRQILGQGPELLVQFQDESVVDDSQLPKDRFSAERLKGVDSTLKIQPAELGDSAMYLCASSLAPRSRSHTGELFFGEGSRLTVL.

This chain connects TRBV11-2 to TRBJ2-4, with D unresolved. The V gene lost 0 bases and the J gene lost 5 bases, with 8 bases spanning the gap. CDR1 is SGHAT, CDR2 FQNNGV, per germline. The length of the CDR3 is 14 residues. CDR3: CASSLDRIQNIQYF. In DNA form, the CDR3 reads TGTGCCAGCAGCTTAGACCGGATCCAAAACATTCAGTACTTC.

This clonotype was observed many times. The CDR3 here is CASSPQARGTQYF. In nucleotides, the CDR3 is TGTGCCAGCTCACCGCAGGCGAGGGGCACCCAGTACTTC. The chain uses TRBV18 and TRBJ2-5; the D call may be TRBD1 or TRBD2 (5 bases each). The germline CDR1 and CDR2 sequences are KGHSH and LQKENI. Trimming took off 3 bases at V and 8 bases at J, with 13 bases between the two ends. The CDR3 extends over 13 amino acids. Combining the CDR3 with reference TRBV18 and TRBJ2-5 gives the whole variable domain NAGVMQNPRHLVRRRGQEARLRCSPMKGHSHVYWYRQLPEEGLKFMVYLQKENIIDESGMPKERFSAEFPKEGPSILRIQQVVRGDSAAYFCASSPQARGTQYFGPGTRLLVL.

The chain joins TRBV4-3 to TRBJ2-3; 12 nucleotides match TRBD2. Germline lookup yields CDR1 LGHNA and CDR2 YSLEER. The CDR3 loop spans 18 amino acids. V lost 0 bases to trimming and J lost 4 bases; unmatched junction nucleotides: 8. The CDR3 here is CASSQDSLLAGGPDTQYF. CDR3 coding DNA: TGCGCCAGCAGCCAAGATTCCCTACTAGCGGGAGGCCCAGATACGCAGTATTTT.

This clonotype was seen a handful of times. CDR3 protein: CASYRGKDSPLHF. Written as DNA, the CDR3 is TGTGCCAGTTACAGGGGCAAGGATTCACCCCTCCACTTT. V gene TRBV28 combines with J gene TRBJ1-6; 7 bases are a match to TRBD1. J was trimmed by 8 bases and V by 9 bases; bases with no gene match: 7. Looked up from germline, CDR1 is MDHEN and CDR2 is SYDVKM. The CDR3 loop spans 13 amino acids.

The rearrangement links TRBV7-8 to TRBJ2-3; the D gene could be TRBD1 or TRBD2 (5 bases each). The V gene lost 1 base and the J gene lost 6 bases, with 14 bases spanning the gap. The germline gives CDR1 SGHVS, CDR2 FQNEAQ. This CDR3 is built from 15 residues. The CDR3: CASSLGVGVGDTQYF. In DNA form, the CDR3 reads TGTGCCAGCAGCTTAGGGGTGGGGGTTGGGGATACGCAGTATTTT.

This clonotype was seen more than once but under ten times. The CDR3 loop is CAISLQENEKLFF. The CDR3 DNA follows: TGTGCCATCAGTCTACAGGAGAATGAAAAACTGTTTTTT. The chain employs TRBV10-3 and TRBJ1-4; tentatively, D is TRBD1 (5 bases). CDR1 is ENHRY and CDR2 is SYGVKD in the germline V gene. This CDR3 region has 13 residues. V was shortened by 5 bases and J by 5 bases, with 9 bases between the two germline ends.

V and J are TRBV6-5 and TRBJ2-7; maybe TRBD1 (6 bases). V was pared by 0 bases and J by 6 bases, with 9 bases between. The CDR3 loop spans 13 amino acids. CDR1 is MNHEY and CDR2 is SVGAGI in the germline V gene. Here the CDR3 DNA reads TGTGCCAGCAGTTACTCGCAGGGGCTCGAGCAGTACTTC. Its translation is CASSYSQGLEQYF.

This clonotype was found a few times. The genes are TRBV20-1 and TRBJ2-1, with 7 bases matching TRBD2. J lost 1 base, V lost 6 bases, and 12 bases had no gene match. CDR3 length equals 16 residues. Germline CDR1 DFQATT, CDR2 SNEGSKA (reference sequence). CDR3 sequence reads: CSARTGLEMSYNEQFF. DNA of the CDR3: TGCAGTGCAAGGACTGGACTAGAAATGTCCTACAATGAGCAGTTCTTC.